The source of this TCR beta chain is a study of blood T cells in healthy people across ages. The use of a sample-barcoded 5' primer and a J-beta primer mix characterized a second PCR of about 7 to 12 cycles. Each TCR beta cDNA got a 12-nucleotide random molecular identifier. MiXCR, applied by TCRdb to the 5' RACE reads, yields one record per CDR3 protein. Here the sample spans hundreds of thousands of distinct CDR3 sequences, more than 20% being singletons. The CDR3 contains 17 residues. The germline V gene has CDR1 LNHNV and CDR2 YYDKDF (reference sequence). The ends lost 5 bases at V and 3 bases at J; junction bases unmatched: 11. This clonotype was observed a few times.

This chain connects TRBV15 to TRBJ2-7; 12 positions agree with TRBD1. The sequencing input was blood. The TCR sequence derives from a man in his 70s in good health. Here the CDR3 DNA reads TGTGCCACCAGCGGCGGGACAGGGGGCTCCTCTGACTACGAGCAGTACTTC. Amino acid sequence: CATSGGTGGSSDYEQYF.